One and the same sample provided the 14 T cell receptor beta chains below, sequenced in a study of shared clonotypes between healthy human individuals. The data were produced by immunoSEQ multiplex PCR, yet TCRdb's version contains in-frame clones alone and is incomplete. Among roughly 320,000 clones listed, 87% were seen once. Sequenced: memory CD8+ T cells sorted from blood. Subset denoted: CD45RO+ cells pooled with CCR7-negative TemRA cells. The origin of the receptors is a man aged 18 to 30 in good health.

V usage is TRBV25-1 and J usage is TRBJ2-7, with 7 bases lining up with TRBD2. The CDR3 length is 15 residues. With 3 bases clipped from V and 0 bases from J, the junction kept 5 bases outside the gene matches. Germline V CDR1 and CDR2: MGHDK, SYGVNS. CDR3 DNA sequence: TGTGCCAGCAGTGAGAGCGGGGCCTTCTCCTACGAGCAGTACTTC. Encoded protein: CASSESGAFSYEQYF.

CDR3 in DNA: TGTGCCAGCAGCTCACGCCAGCCCGACAGGGGGCTATACGAGCAGTACTTC. Its translation: CASSSRQPDRGLYEQYF. V gene TRBV13 combines with J gene TRBJ2-7; 10 bases are shared with TRBD1. The V gene's germline CDR1 is PRHDT and CDR2 FYEKMQ (reference sequence). This CDR3 region has 17 residues. V shed 4 bases, J shed 4 bases, and the junction held 13 bases outside the gene matches.

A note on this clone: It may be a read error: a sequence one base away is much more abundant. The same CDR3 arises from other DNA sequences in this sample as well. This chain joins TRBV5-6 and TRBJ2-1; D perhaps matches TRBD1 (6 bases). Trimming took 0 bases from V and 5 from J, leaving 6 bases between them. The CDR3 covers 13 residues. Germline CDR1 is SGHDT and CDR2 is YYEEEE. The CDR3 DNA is TGTGCCAGCAGCTTGGGACAGGACAATGAGCAGTTCTTC. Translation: CASSLGQDNEQFF.

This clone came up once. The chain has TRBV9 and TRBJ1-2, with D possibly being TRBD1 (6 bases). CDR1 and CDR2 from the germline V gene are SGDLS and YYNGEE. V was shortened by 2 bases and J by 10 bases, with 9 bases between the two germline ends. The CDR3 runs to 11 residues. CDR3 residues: CASSVSGVYTF. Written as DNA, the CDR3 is TGTGCCAGCAGCGTGTCAGGGGTCTACACCTTC.

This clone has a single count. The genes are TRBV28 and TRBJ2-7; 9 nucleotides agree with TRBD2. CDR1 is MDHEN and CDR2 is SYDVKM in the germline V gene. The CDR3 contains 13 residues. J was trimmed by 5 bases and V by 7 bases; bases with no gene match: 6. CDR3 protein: CASTAGGGNEQYF. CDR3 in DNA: TGTGCCAGCACAGCGGGGGGCGGCAACGAGCAGTACTTC.

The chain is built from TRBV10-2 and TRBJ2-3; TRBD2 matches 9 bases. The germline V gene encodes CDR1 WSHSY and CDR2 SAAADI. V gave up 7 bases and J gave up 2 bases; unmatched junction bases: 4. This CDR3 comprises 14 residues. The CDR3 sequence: CASNPSGDTDTQYF. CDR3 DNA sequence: TGCGCCAGCAATCCTAGCGGGGACACAGATACGCAGTATTTT.

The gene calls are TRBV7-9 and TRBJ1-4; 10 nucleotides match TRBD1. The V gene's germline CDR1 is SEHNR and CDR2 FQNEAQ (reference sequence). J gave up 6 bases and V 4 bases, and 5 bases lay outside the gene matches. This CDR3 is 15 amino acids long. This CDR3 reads CASSWDRGSDEKLFF. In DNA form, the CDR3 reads TGTGCCAGCAGCTGGGACAGGGGTAGTGATGAAAAACTGTTTTTT.

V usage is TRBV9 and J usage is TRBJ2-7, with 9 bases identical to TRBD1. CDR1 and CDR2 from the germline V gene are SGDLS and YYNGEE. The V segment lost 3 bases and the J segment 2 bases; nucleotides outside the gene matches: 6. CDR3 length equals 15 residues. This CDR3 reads CASSAGQGTAYEQYF. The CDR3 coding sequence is TGTGCCAGCAGCGCCGGACAGGGGACGGCCTACGAGCAGTACTTC. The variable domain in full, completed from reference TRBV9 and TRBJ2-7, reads DSGVTQTPKHLITATGQRVTLRCSPRSGDLSVYWYQQSLDQGLQFLIQYYNGEERAKGNILERFSAQQFPDLHSELNLSSLELGDSALYFCASSAGQGTAYEQYFGPGTRLTVT.

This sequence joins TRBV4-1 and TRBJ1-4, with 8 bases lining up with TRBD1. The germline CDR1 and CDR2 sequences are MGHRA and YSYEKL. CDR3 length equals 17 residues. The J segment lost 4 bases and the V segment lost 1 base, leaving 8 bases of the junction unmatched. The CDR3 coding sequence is TGCGCCAGCAGCCAAGCCCCGGGACAGGTAGATAATGAAAAACTGTTTTTT. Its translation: CASSQAPGQVDNEKLFF.

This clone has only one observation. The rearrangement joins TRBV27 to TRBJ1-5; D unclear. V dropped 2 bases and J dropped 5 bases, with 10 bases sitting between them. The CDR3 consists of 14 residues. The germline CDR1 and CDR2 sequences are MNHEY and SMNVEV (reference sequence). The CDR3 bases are TGTGCCAGCAGTTTAAGGAGTGCGGATCAGCCCCAGCATTTT. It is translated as CASSLRSADQPQHF.

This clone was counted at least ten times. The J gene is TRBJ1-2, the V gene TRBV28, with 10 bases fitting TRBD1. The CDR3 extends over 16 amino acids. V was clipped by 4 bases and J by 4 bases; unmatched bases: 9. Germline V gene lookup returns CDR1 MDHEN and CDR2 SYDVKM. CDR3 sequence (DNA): TGTGCCAGCAGTTCAACCGGGACAGGGGTTATCTATGGCTACACCTTC. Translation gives CASSSTGTGVIYGYTF.

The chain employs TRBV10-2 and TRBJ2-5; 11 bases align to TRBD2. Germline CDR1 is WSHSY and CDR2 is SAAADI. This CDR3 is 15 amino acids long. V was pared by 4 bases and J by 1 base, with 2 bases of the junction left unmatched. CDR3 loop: CASSGLAGIQETQYF. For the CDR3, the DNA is TGCGCCAGCAGTGGACTAGCGGGGATCCAAGAGACCCAGTACTTC.

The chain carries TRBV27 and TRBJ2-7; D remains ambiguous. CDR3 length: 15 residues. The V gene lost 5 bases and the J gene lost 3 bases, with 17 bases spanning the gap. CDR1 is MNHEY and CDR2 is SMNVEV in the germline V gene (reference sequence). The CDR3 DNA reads TGTGCCAGCAGTCCCCAGATAGGTTCGGTCTACGAGCAGTACTTC. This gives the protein CASSPQIGSVYEQYF.

For the CDR3, the DNA is TGTGCCAGCAGTGCAGCTCGTTTGAGCTCCTATAATTCACCCCTCCACTTT. Translation gives CASSAARLSSYNSPLHF. The V call is TRBV28, the J call TRBJ1-6; D not certain. Looked up from germline, CDR1 is MDHEN and CDR2 is SYDVKM. The CDR3 extends over 17 amino acids. V was pared by 5 bases and J by 0 bases, with 14 bases between.